The rows below give T cell receptor beta chains drawn from one sample of a study of T cell responses to AZD1222 COVID-19 vaccine. Some clones are missing from TCRdb's copy, which holds only in-frame ones; the method was immunoSEQ multiplex PCR. The sample holds fewer than 120,000 clones, 70% to 90% seen once. The specimen was peripheral blood, collected on day 0 of AZD1222 vaccination. The receptors here all came from an adult in good health. Each CDR3 is given without its conserved first and last residue. The size entry is marked missing in some rows and otherwise reads once, few, many or a size class.

size: -
length: 14
V: TRBV10-3
CDR3: AISEAGSGSNQPQH

size: -
length: 15
V: TRBV7-9
CDR3: ASSSDTNGQGRTEAF

size: few
length: 14
V: TRBV29-1
CDR3: SVDRGRGNMNTEAF

size: -
length: 13
V: TRBV20-1
CDR3: SASTGGGISYEQY

size: -
length: 10
V: TRBV5-1
CDR3: ASSLGGNTIY

size: -
length: 15
V: TRBV28
CDR3: ASSPNMGTGDTGELF

size: -
length: 13
V: TRBV15
CDR3: ATSREIGSNTEAF

size: -
length: 12
V: TRBV5-1
CDR3: ASSSPEGARKLF

size: -
length: 12
V: TRBV7-2
CDR3: ASSPRRQGYEQY

size: once
length: 15
V: TRBV4-3
CDR3: ASSQDEAGGLRETQY

size: -
length: 10
V: TRBV18
CDR3: ASSSGGETQY

size: -
length: 10
V: TRBV3-1/TRBV3-2
CDR3: ASADGAGGYT

size: -
length: 13
V: TRBV5-6
CDR3: ASSRRGERAYEQY

size: once
length: 12
V: TRBV7-2
CDR3: ASSLALANTEAF

size: -
length: 17
V: TRBV6-2/TRBV6-3
CDR3: ASSGNTGTLRSSNQPQH

size: -
length: 11
V: TRBV28
CDR3: ASTYTGTDTQY

size: -
length: 12
V: TRBV28
CDR3: ASSLVRVTDTQY

size: -
length: 12
V: TRBV28
CDR3: ASSFGSGQETQY

size: -
length: 11
V: TRBV19
CDR3: ASSPDREEKLF

size: once
length: 11
V: TRBV6-1
CDR3: ASSEERRDTQY

size: -
length: 13
V: TRBV5-1
CDR3: ASSLRTGNPYEQY

size: -
length: 14
V: TRBV27
CDR3: ASTPSQGSGQETQY

size: -
length: 10
V: TRBV28
CDR3: ASSLRETEAF

size: -
length: 11
V: TRBV5-4
CDR3: ASINQGARGYT

size: -
length: 12
V: TRBV7-8
CDR3: ASSLGEVNTEAF

size: -
length: 14
V: TRBV18
CDR3: ASSPSQSGTNEKLF

size: -
length: 13
V: TRBV7-9
CDR3: ASSLGGVERDTQY

size: -
length: 12
V: TRBV28
CDR3: ASSQAGVTETQY

size: -
length: 12
V: TRBV24-1
CDR3: ATSDGGQRLGYT

size: few
length: 11
V: TRBV19
CDR3: ASSMTGVTPLH

size: -
length: 12
V: TRBV11-2
CDR3: ASTSNQGYNEQF

size: -
length: 12
V: TRBV7-9
CDR3: AILLGGGDNEQF

size: -
length: 14
V: TRBV18
CDR3: ASSPFERGDTGELF

size: -
length: 15
V: TRBV3-1/TRBV3-2
CDR3: ASSHGGGSPLSAEAF

size: -
length: 11
V: TRBV6-6
CDR3: ASSRLGPYEQY

size: -
length: 13
V: TRBV5-6
CDR3: ASSLVQGDTGELF

size: -
length: 9
V: TRBV29-1
CDR3: SVAGTGELF

size: -
length: 15
V: TRBV9
CDR3: ASSELSGTGANYGYT

size: -
length: 10
V: TRBV24-1
CDR3: ATQHGAGAQY

size: -
length: 14
V: TRBV4-2
CDR3: ASSPEGGPTNYGYT

size: -
length: 13
V: TRBV18
CDR3: ASSAGGATNEKLF

size: -
length: 10
V: TRBV5-6
CDR3: ASSLAGGPQH

size: -
length: 12
V: TRBV27
CDR3: ASKGLAGENEQF

size: -
length: 10
V: TRBV28
CDR3: ASRLQSYGYT

size: few
length: 9
V: TRBV12-3/TRBV12-4
CDR3: ASSAGQPQH

size: -
length: 13
V: TRBV5-1
CDR3: ASSPNRLSTGELF

size: once
length: 13
V: TRBV11-2
CDR3: ASSLYPEGRETQY

size: -
length: 15
V: TRBV6-4
CDR3: ASSRDRGAWSNQPQH

size: -
length: 14
V: TRBV19
CDR3: ASTTSGTTSYNEQF

size: -
length: 14
V: TRBV28
CDR3: ASRGWGQATSYGYT

size: -
length: 13
V: TRBV9
CDR3: ASSVDHGDYNEQF

size: once
length: 12
V: TRBV7-2
CDR3: ASNIQGSDNEQF

size: -
length: 11
V: TRBV6-2/TRBV6-3
CDR3: ASSYQNDYEQY

size: -
length: 11
V: TRBV11-3
CDR3: ASSLTAAYEQY

size: -
length: 11
V: TRBV10-3
CDR3: ATLVVENTEAF

size: few
length: 12
V: TRBV2
CDR3: ASSTGSNSEKLF

size: -
length: 13
V: TRBV4-2
CDR3: ASSQAGGGTDTQY

size: -
length: 13
V: TRBV7-9
CDR3: ASYNEVQGRDTQY

size: -
length: 12
V: TRBV11-2
CDR3: ASSYGTGNHEQF

size: -
length: 14
V: TRBV5-1
CDR3: ASSLIAGANTGELF